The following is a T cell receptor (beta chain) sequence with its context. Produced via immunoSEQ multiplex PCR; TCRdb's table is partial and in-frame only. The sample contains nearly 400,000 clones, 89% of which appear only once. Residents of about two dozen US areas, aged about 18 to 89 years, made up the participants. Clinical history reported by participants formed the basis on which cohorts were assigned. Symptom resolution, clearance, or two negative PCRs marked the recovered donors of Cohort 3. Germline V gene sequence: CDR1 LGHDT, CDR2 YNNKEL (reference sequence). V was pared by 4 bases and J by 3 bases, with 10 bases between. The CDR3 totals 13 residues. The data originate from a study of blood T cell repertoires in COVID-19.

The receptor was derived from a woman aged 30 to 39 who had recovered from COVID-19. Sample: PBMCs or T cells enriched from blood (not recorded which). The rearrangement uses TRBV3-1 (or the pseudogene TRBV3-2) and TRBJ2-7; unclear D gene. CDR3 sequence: CASSRLRFYEQYF. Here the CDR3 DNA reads TGTGCCAGCAGCCGTCTCAGGTTCTACGAGCAGTACTTC.